This T cell receptor (beta chain) came from a study of cytomegalovirus exposure and HLA in healthy donors. Notes on the study in general: Despite most TCR sequences being rare, some public TCRs occurred in many donors. Association with HLA alleles at 0.05 false discovery rate was found for approximately 18,000 TCR beta sequences in a later analysis. CMV serostatus was the only immune exposure information that was available.

About this clone itself: Its antigen is currently unknown.

Primers for the PCR totalled 60 Vbeta and 13 Jbeta. The protocol was immunoSEQ multiplex PCR, while the TCRdb copy is restricted to in-frame clones and leaves out a portion. The profile shows tens of thousands of clones, around 75% of them singletons. V was shortened by 0 bases and J by 10 bases, with 11 bases between the two germline ends. This CDR3 spans 13 amino acids. Germline CDR1 is SGHTA and CDR2 is FQGNSA. This clonotype was sampled from a man aged 50 to 60 in good health and CMV-seropositive. Specimen: PBMCs. The chain couples TRBV7-2 to TRBJ2-3; possibly TRBD2 for D (5 bases). The CDR3: CASSLAAEQSQYF. The CDR3 DNA reads TGTGCCAGCAGCTTAGCAGCGGAACAATCGCAGTATTTT.